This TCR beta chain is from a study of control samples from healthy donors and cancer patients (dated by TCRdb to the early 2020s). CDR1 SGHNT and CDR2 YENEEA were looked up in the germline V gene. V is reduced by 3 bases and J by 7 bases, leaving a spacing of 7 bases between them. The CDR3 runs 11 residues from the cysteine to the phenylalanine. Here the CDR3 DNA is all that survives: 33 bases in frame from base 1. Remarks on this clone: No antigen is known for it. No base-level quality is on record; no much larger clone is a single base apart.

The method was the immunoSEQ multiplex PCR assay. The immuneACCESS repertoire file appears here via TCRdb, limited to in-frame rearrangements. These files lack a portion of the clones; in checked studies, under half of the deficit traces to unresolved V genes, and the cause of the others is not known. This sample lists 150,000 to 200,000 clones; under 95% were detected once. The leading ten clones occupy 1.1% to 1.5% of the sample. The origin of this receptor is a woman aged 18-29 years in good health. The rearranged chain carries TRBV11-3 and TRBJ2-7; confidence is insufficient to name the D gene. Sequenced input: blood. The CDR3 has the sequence CASSFKREQYF. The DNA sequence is TGTGCCAGCAGCTTCAAAAGAGAGCAGTACTTC.